This T cell receptor beta chain was identified in a study of immune evolution from preneoplasia to lung adenocarcinoma. This CDR3 region has 14 residues. The germline V gene has CDR1 SEHNR and CDR2 FQNEAQ (reference sequence). The V gene end was trimmed by 8 bases and the J gene end by 2 bases; junction bases not matched to a gene: 7. Assay: immunoSEQ multiplex PCR; the TCRdb copy retains only in-frame clones and omits some. The sample consists of 8,500 to 10,000 clones, around four fifths of them appearing once. Sequencing was done on a sample of FFPE lung adenocarcinoma in situ tissue. The clonotype comes from a person between 65 and 80 years old with lung adenocarcinoma. This chain links TRBV7-9 with TRBJ2-5; TRBD2 matches 8 bases. The CDR3 region has the DNA TGTGCCAGCCTTCGAGTAGCGGGGCAAGAGACCCAGTACTTC. The encoded protein is CASLRVAGQETQYF.